Listed below are T cell receptor beta chains from one sample, sequenced in a study of cytotoxic CD8 clonotypes in ibrutinib-treated CLL. Assay used: immunoSEQ multiplex PCR; TCRdb lists only in-frame clones, some missing. The table shows some 140,000 clones, with over 60% occurring only once. This specimen was PBMCs, taken after 12 months of ibrutinib treatment. These receptors originate from a human donor with chronic lymphocytic leukemia. CDR3s include the opening cysteine and the closing phenylalanine or tryptophan. The D gene is left open where the match is weak. A row's size may be missing; if present it is once, few, many or a size class.

once	TRBJ2-7	TRBV10-3	TRBD2	TGTGCCATCAGTGGGATCGAGTGGGGGGGTTACGAGCAGTACTTC	CAISGIEWGGYEQYF
.	TRBJ1-2	TRBV9	.	TGTGCCAGCAGCGCGAATTATGGCTACACCTTC	CASSANYGYTF
.	TRBJ2-7	TRBV18	TRBD1	TGTGCCAGCTCACGGGACAGGCGAATTTACGAGCAGTACTTC	CASSRDRRIYEQYF
.	TRBJ2-7	TRBV30	.	TGTGCCTGGAGTGAAATGGGCTACGAGCAGTACTTC	CAWSEMGYEQYF
few	TRBJ2-1	TRBV18	.	TGTGCCAGCTCACCACGCGAGGGAGTTTCCTACAATGAGCAGTTCTTC	CASSPREGVSYNEQFF
.	TRBJ2-3	TRBV29-1	.	TGCAGCGTTGCGCAGGGGAGCACAGATACGCAGTATTTT	CSVAQGSTDTQYF
few	TRBJ1-5	TRBV25-1	TRBD1	TGTGCCAGCAGTGGGGGGACAGCCGGAGTGGATCAGCCCCAGCATTTT	CASSGGTAGVDQPQHF
.	TRBJ1-2	TRBV7-6	.	TGTGCCAGCAGCCAGGTGAGGGGAGCGGTTGGCTACACCTTC	CASSQVRGAVGYTF
.	TRBJ1-2	TRBV2	.	TGTGCCAGCAGTGAAAGGGCAGGGCGCTATGGCTACACCTTC	CASSERAGRYGYTF
.	TRBJ1-2	TRBV5-1	.	TGCGCCAGCAGCTTCACTCAAGACTATGGCTACACCTTC	CASSFTQDYGYTF
.	TRBJ1-5	TRBV7-2	TRBD1	TGTGCCAGCAGCTTAGGTACAGGGGTTGTTCAACAGCCCCAGCATTTT	CASSLGTGVVQQPQHF
few	TRBJ2-7	TRBV18	.	TGTGCCAGCTCACCTCTTGGCGGGAACTTATACGAGCAGTACTTC	CASSPLGGNLYEQYF
.	TRBJ2-7	TRBV4-3	TRBD2	TGCGCCAGCAGCCCGGGACTAGCGGGAGGAGAGCAGTACTTC	CASSPGLAGGEQYF
.	TRBJ1-1	TRBV6-6	.	TGTGCCAGCTGTGTCCAGAACACTGAAGCTTTCTTT	CASCVQNTEAFF
.	TRBJ2-7	TRBV7-2	.	TGTGCCAGCAGCCGTTTCGGGGGCGAGCAGTACTTC	CASSRFGGEQYF
.	TRBJ2-5	TRBV7-2	TRBD2	TGTGCCAGCAGCCGACACGGGACTAGCGAGAAAGAGACCCAGTACTTC	CASSRHGTSEKETQYF
.	TRBJ2-3	TRBV15	.	TGTGCCACCAGCCTTGGCAGACTCACAGATACGCAGTATTTT	CATSLGRLTDTQYF
.	TRBJ1-5	TRBV7-9	.	TGTGCCAGCAGCTCTGGTTGGAATCAGCCCCAGCATTTT	CASSSGWNQPQHF
.	TRBJ2-5	TRBV5-1	.	TGCGCCAGCAGCTTGGGGGGAGCCAGGGCTGAGACCCAGTACTTC	CASSLGGARAETQYF
.	TRBJ2-3	TRBV19	.	TGTGCCAGTAGTTCTCTAGCGCTCAGCACAGATACGCAGTATTTT	CASSSLALSTDTQYF
.	TRBJ2-7	TRBV10-1	.	TGCGCCAGCAGTGAAGGCTCCTACGAGCAGTACTTC	CASSEGSYEQYF
few	TRBJ1-1	TRBV6-5	.	TGTGCCAGCAGTACACGGACAATAGGGAACACTGAAGCTTTCTTT	CASSTRTIGNTEAFF
few	TRBJ2-7	TRBV28	.	TGTGCCAGCCAGGACTATCGACGGGAGCAGTACTTC	CASQDYRREQYF
.	TRBJ2-6	TRBV7-2	.	TGTGCCAGCAGCTCCTTCGGTAGGAGCTCTGGGGCCAACGTCCTGACTTTC	CASSSFGRSSGANVLTF
.	TRBJ2-6	TRBV5-1	TRBD1	TGCGCCAGCAGGAGGACAGGAGACTCTGGGGCCAACGTCCTGACTTTC	CASRRTGDSGANVLTF
.	TRBJ1-1	TRBV2	.	TGTGCCAGCAGTGACAGGGTCATAGGCACTGAAGCTTTCTTT	CASSDRVIGTEAFF
.	TRBJ2-1	TRBV4-3	TRBD2	TGCGCCAGCAGCCAAGGGACTAGGAATTACAATGAGCAGTTCTTC	CASSQGTRNYNEQFF
.	TRBJ2-1	TRBV7-9	.	TGTGCCAGCAGCTTAAGTGTCGTTGCGCGAGAGCAGTTCTTC	CASSLSVVAREQFF
.	TRBJ2-2	TRBV15	TRBD2	TGTGCCACCAGCAGGGGCGGGACTAGCGGGAGAAGCGAGCTGTTTTTT	CATSRGGTSGRSELFF
.	TRBJ1-2	TRBV6-5	.	TGTGCCAGCAGTCCAGCCGGGGACGCGGACTATGGCTACACCTTC	CASSPAGDADYGYTF
.	TRBJ1-1	TRBV5-4	TRBD1	TGTGCCAGCAGCGACACAGGGGGCAAAACTGAAGCTTTCTTT	CASSDTGGKTEAFF
.	TRBJ2-7	TRBV27	.	TGTGCCCACATCCAGAGGGGTGGTTACCCCGGGTCCTACGAGCAGTACTTC	CAHIQRGGYPGSYEQYF
.	TRBJ2-7	TRBV9	.	TGTGCCAGCAGCACACGGGACAAAGCCTACGAGCAGTACTTC	CASSTRDKAYEQYF
.	TRBJ2-7	TRBV10-3	.	TGTGCCATCAGTGAGTCGCAAGCCCCCTACGAGCAGTACTTC	CAISESQAPYEQYF
.	TRBJ1-5	TRBV28	TRBD1	TGTGCCAGCAGTTTAAAGGGGGCAAGGCAGCCCCAGCATTTT	CASSLKGARQPQHF
.	TRBJ1-1	TRBV11-2	.	TGTGCCAGCAGCTTAGGTTTGGGGACTGAAGCTTTCTTT	CASSLGLGTEAFF
once	TRBJ2-7	TRBV5-1	.	TGCGCCAGCAGCTATTCCTCCGGTGGGACCTCCTACGAGCAGTACTTC	CASSYSSGGTSYEQYF
.	TRBJ2-5	TRBV10-2	.	TGCGCCAGCAGTCAAGAGACCCAGTACTTC	CASSQETQYF
.	TRBJ1-2	TRBV19	TRBD1	TGTGCCAGTAGTGCTGGGGACAGGCGGGCGAAAGAGTCCGGAACTCGTGGCTACACCTTC	CASSAGDRRAKESGTRGYTF
.	TRBJ1-3	TRBV27	TRBD1	TGTGCCAGCAGTCCGGACAGGGGGTATGGAAACACCATATATTTT	CASSPDRGYGNTIYF